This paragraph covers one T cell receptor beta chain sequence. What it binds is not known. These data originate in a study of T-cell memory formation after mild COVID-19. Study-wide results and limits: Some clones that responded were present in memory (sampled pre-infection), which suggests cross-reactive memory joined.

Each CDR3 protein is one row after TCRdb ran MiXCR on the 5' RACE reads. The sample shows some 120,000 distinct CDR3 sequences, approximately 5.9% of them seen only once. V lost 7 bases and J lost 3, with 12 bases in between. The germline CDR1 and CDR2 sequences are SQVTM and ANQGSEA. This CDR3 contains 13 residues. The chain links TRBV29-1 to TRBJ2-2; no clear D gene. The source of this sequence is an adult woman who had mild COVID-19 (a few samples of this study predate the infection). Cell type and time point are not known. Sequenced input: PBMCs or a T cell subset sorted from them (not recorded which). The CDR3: CSACPWDTGELFF. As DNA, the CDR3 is TGCAGCGCGTGCCCCTGGGACACCGGGGAGCTGTTTTTT.